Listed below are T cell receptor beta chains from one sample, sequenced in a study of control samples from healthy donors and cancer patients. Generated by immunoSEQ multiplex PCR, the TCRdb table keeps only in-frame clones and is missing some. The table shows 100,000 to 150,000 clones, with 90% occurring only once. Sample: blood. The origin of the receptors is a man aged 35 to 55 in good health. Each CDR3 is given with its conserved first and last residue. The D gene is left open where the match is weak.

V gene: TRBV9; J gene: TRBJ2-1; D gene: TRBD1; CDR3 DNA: TGTGCCAGCAGCGCAGGACAGGGGAACAATGAGCAGTTCTTC; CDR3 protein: CASSAGQGNNEQFF
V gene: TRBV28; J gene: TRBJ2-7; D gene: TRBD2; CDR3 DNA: TGTGCCAGCAGTGGAAGCGGGGGGGGCTACGAGCAGTACTTC; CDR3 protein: CASSGSGGGYEQYF
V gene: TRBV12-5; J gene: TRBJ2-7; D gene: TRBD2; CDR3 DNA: TGTGCTAGCACGGGGGGGGTATACGAGCAGTACTTC; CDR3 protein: CASTGGVYEQYF
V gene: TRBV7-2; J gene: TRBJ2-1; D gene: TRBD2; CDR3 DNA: TGTGCCAGCAGCTGGAAAAGCGGGGGGGCTAATGAGCAGTTCTTC; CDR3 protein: CASSWKSGGANEQFF
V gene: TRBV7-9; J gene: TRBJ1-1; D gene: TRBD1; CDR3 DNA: TGTGCCAGCAGCCCGGACAGGAGAGACACTGAAGCTTTCTTT; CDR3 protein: CASSPDRRDTEAFF
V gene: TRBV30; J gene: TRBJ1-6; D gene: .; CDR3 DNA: TGTGCCTGGAGTGTCTGGAGGGTCAGCGGTCTGGGCGATTCACCCCTCCACTTT; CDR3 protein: CAWSVWRVSGLGDSPLHF
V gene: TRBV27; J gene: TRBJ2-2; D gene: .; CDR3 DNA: TGTGCCAGCAGTTTAGGGACCGGGGAGCTGTTTTTT; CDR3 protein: CASSLGTGELFF
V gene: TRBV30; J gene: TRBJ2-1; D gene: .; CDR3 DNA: TGTGCCTGGAGTGTAGGGCGGGGACTTAACAATGAGCAGTTCTTC; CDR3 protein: CAWSVGRGLNNEQFF
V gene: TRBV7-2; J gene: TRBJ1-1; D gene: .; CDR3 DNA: TGTGCCAGCAGCTTACAGGGAGGGGGCACTGAAGCTTTCTTT; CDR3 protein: CASSLQGGGTEAFF
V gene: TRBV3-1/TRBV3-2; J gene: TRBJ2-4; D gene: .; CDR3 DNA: TGTGCCAGCAGCCAAGTTTCAGGGGTCTTCATTCAGTACTTC; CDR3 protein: CASSQVSGVFIQYF
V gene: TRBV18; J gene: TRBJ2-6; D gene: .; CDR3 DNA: TGTGCCAGCTCACCCCAAGGGTTCCCTTACTCTGGGGCCAACGTCCTGACTTTC; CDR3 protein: CASSPQGFPYSGANVLTF
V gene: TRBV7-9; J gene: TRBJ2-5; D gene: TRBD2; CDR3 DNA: TGTGCCAGCAGCTCCCCGGCTAGCGGAAGGGAGGCCCAGTACTTC; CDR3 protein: CASSSPASGREAQYF